The TCR beta chain under discussion was sequenced for a study of T cells in Graves' hyperthyroidism and ophthalmopathy. Whole-study findings and limits: The model anticipated ophthalmopathy a median around 6 months pre-onset.

This clonotype was observed many times. No antigen is known for it. Germline V CDR1 and CDR2: SEHNR, FQNEAQ (reference sequence). There are 15 residues in the CDR3. V shed 0 bases and J 5 bases; nucleotides not matched to a gene: 5. Amplified regions were TCR beta CDR3 sequences from RNA transcripts. HTBI primers were used for first-round RT-PCR of the TCR CDR3. TCRdb analysed the multiplex PCR reads with MiXCR anew, one entry per CDR3 protein. The sample has about 700,000 distinct CDR3 sequences; 13% to 15% are singletons. The receptor's source is a woman under 30 with Graves' hyperthyroidism. This chain links TRBV7-9 with TRBJ2-7; TRBD2 agrees at 9 bases. The sample was blood. CDR3 protein: CASSLAGTSYNEQYF. The CDR3, as DNA: TGTGCCAGCAGCTTAGCCGGGACTAGCTATAACGAGCAGTACTTC. The entire variable domain, with the rest obtained from reference TRBV7-9 and TRBJ2-7, is as follows: DTGVSQNPRHKITKRGQNVTFRCDPISEHNRLYWYRQTLGQGPEFLTYFQNEAQLEKSRLLSDRFSAERPKGSFSTLEIQRTEQGDSAMYLCASSLAGTSYNEQYFGPGTRLTVT.